The present TCR beta chain was sequenced within a study of blood T cell repertoires in COVID-19 (dated by TCRdb to 2019 to 2021). Describing the broader study: Samples from collaborators originated in the United States, Italy and Spain and spanned both the acute and convalescent phases of COVID-19. The material from the prospective study consisted of cDNA or gDNA derived from T cells, B-cell-depleted T cells, or PBMCs. The dataset comprised deeply sampled blood TCRbeta repertoires from subjects exposed to, actively infected with, or recovered from COVID-19. The repertoires were made available in a free public database intended to serve as a resource for research on the immune response to SARS-CoV-2. The samples were drawn from two sources: the first 160 participants of the ongoing ImmuneRACE study, and some 1,300 subjects contributed by 6 global collaborators. Sample metadata almost always included a de-identified subject ID, COVID-19 status, age in years and sex. Where available, HLA class I and class II types were obtained from metadata supplied by the sample provider rather than from assay-based typing.

Each collaborating institution followed its own protocols to collect whole blood in K2EDTA tubes. For TCRbeta analysis, collaborators shipped samples in one of three forms: frozen whole blood, isolated PBMCs, or DNA extracted from either of those sample types. V drops 3 bases and J drops 1 base, leaving 7 bases in between. Counted from cysteine to phenylalanine, this CDR3 has 14 amino acids. The retained sequence is limited to the CDR3, 42 bases, with the frame set at the first base. CDR1 and CDR2, per the germline V gene (reference sequence), are SEHNR and FQNEAQ. Study-level results and caveats: How much clinical and demographic metadata was included differed by source and by participant, and the metadata was provided uncurated.

About this clone itself: The antigen it recognizes is unknown. No base qualities exist here, and no much larger clone lies one base off it.

The immunoSEQ Assay, a bias-controlled multiplex PCR, was used to amplify TCRbeta CDR3 regions from genomic DNA. In the original analysis: Nucleated cell counts per sample were estimated from amplification of reference gene primers within the assay. Sequence reads were collapsed and filtered to measure the absolute abundance of every unique TCRbeta CDR3 rearrangement. For each sample, productive Simpson clonality was calculated by taking the square root of Simpson's diversity index across productive rearrangements. Imported from immuneACCESS, the table was reduced by TCRdb to in-frame sequences with V and J called. These copies leave out some clones; in studies compared against another copy, an unresolved V gene accounts for under half, and the cause of the remainder is not known. V and J calls and clone size are those listed in that table; D and trimming were worked out from the DNA. A total of around 18,000 clones appear in this sample, roughly 89% of them only once. In total, the top ten clones hold approximately 13% of the sample.

This chain joins TRBV7-9 to TRBJ2-4; a tentative D call is TRBD2 (6 bases match). The sample consisted of peripheral blood. The sequence was collected from a man aged 55 to 70 with active COVID-19. In nucleotide form, the sequence is TGTGCCAGCAGCTTTGGGGGGGCCAAAAACATTCAGTACTTC. It specifies CASSFGGAKNIQYF.